This T cell receptor (beta chain) stems from a study of response to subunit inactivated influenza vaccine. TCRdb passed the RT-PCR reads through MiXCR, listing each CDR3 protein once. The table lists about 650,000 distinct CDR3 sequences, less than 20% of them singletons. Notes on the study in general: Few additional T cells are recruited per seasonal influenza vaccination, authors suggested.

Germline CDR1 is SQVTM and CDR2 is ANQGSEA. Trimming pared 3 bases from V and 9 bases from J, leaving 12 bases between. The CDR3 is 12 amino acids. With regard to this clonotype: What it binds is unknown.

Source: PBMCs from blood, taken 11 to 12 days after vaccination. The rearrangement links TRBV29-1 to TRBJ2-4; no definite D call. The TCR was taken from a middle-aged man who received an inactivated influenza vaccine. CDR3 sequence reads: CSVELGRSIQYF. In DNA, the CDR3 is TGCAGCGTTGAGCTGGGTCGGAGCATTCAGTACTTC.